The 2 T cell receptor beta chains listed next were all sequenced from one sample in a study of CD8 T cells in ankylosing spondylitis. Using its own MiXCR run on the 5' RACE reads, TCRdb lists one record per CDR3 protein. The sample records 130,000 or so distinct CDR3 sequences, about 7% being singletons. Material: blood, either unsorted or a sorted T cell fraction (not recorded which). These receptors all stem from a male donor with ankylosing spondylitis or in good health (not recorded which).

At least ten counts were recorded for this clonotype. The chain recombines TRBV10-1 with TRBJ2-3; no clear D. Germline CDR1 and CDR2: WNHNN and SYGVQD (reference sequence). The CDR3 consists of 13 residues. V was cut by 7 bases and J by 3 bases, with 11 bases left in between. The chain's CDR3 is CASTHTITDTQYF. In nucleotides, the CDR3 is TGCGCCAGCACCCACACTATTACAGATACGCAGTATTTT.

This clonotype showed up many times. This chain joins TRBV5-1 and TRBJ2-1; 10 nucleotides line up with TRBD1. CDR3 length: 15 amino acids. Germline CDR1 is SGHRS and CDR2 is YFSETQ. V shed 5 bases and J 5 bases; nucleotides not matched to a gene: 7. The CDR3 reads CASRPPDRGHNEQFF. The CDR3 DNA reads as TGCGCCAGCAGACCACCCGACAGGGGGCACAATGAGCAGTTCTTC.